This TCR beta chain emerged from a study of blood T cell repertoires in COVID-19. Background on the study: Specimens from acute and convalescent COVID-19 originated in the United States, Italy and Spain. The analysed material was cDNA or gDNA that came from T cells, B-cell-depleted T cells, or PBMCs.

The V gene lost 5 bases and the J gene lost 0 bases, with 16 bases spanning the gap. Germline assignment: CDR1 SEHNR and CDR2 FQNEAQ (reference sequence). CDR3 size: 16 residues. As processed by the authors: Estimated nucleated cell counts came from reference gene primer amplification. Profiled with immunoSEQ multiplex PCR; TCRdb holds only in-frame clones, not every one. Clonal size and the V and J genes are those of that table, whereas D and trimming came from the DNA. The table includes about 63,000 clones, 70% to 85% detected once. The sequence was obtained from a human donor in a cohort sampled during active COVID-19. The V gene is TRBV7-9, the J gene TRBJ2-5; possibly TRBD2 for D (5 bases). The sequencing sample was made of peripheral blood. Here the CDR3 reads CASSRRGKADQETQYF. The CDR3 DNA sequence: TGTGCCAGCAGCCGACGAGGAAAAGCGGACCAAGAGACCCAGTACTTC.